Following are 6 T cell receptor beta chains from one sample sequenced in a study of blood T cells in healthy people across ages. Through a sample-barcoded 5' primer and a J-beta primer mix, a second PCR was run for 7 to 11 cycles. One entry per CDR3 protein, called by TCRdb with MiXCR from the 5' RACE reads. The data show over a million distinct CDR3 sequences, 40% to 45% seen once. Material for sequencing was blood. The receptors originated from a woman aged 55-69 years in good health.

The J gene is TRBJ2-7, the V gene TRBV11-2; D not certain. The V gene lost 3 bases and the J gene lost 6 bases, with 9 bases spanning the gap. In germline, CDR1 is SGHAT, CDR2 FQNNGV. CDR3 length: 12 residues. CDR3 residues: CASSFARSEQYF. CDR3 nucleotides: TGTGCCAGCAGCTTTGCTCGATCCGAGCAGTACTTC.

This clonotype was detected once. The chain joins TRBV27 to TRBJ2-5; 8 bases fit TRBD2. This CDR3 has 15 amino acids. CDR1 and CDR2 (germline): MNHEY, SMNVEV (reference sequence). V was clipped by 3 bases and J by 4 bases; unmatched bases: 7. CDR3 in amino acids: CASSLTGGLSETQYF. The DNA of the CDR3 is TGTGCCAGCAGTTTGACGGGAGGGCTGTCAGAGACCCAGTACTTC.

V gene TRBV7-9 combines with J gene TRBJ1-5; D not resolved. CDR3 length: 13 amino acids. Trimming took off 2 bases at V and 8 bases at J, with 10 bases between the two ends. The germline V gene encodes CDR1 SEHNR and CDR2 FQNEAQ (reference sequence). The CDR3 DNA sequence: TGTGCCAGCAGCTTAAACCTCCGGGAGCCCCAGCATTTT. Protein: CASSLNLREPQHF.

The CDR3 region is CASRSGRGGYTF. DNA for the CDR3: TGTGCCAGCAGGTCCGGGAGGGGGGGCTACACCTTC. The chain has TRBV28 and TRBJ1-2; tentative D call: TRBD1 (6 bases). V lost 6 bases to trimming and J lost 8 bases, with 13 bases between them. The CDR3 is made up of 12 amino acids. The germline V gene encodes CDR1 MDHEN and CDR2 SYDVKM.

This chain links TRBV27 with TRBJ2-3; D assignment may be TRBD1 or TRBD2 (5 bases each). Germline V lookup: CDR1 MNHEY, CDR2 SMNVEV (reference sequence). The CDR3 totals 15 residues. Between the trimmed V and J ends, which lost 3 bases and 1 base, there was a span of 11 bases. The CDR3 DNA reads TGTGCCAGCAGTTTTCGGGAAGGGGGCACAGATACGCAGTATTTT. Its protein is CASSFREGGTDTQYF.

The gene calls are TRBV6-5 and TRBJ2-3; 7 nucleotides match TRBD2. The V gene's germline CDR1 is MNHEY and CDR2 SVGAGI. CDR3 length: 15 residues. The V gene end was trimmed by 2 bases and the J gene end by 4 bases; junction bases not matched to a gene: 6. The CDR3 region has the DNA TGTGCCAGCAGTTACGGCGGGAGCGCCCCAGATACGCAGTATTTT. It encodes CASSYGGSAPDTQYF.